A single sample gave rise to the 5 T cell receptor beta chains below, sequenced in a study of OX40 agonist ivuxolimab in advanced cancers. The data were produced by immunoSEQ multiplex PCR, yet TCRdb's version contains in-frame clones alone and is incomplete. The sample includes roughly 60,000 clones, approximately 87% of them seen just once. The source was CD4+ or CD8+ T cells sorted from blood, collected in a trial of the OX40 agonist ivuxolimab. Source of these receptors: an adult with an advanced solid tumor such as melanoma, head and neck, liver or kidney cancer.

This chain links TRBV7-2 with TRBJ2-2; D is unresolved. Germline-derived CDR1 and CDR2 are SGHTA and FQGNSA. The germline V and J ends were trimmed by 3 bases and 7 bases, with 18 bases remaining between them. This CDR3 has 16 amino acids. The CDR3 DNA is TGTGCCAGCAGCTTGGGCCGCGATAGTCGTCTCGGGGAGCTGTTTTTT. This translates into CASSLGRDSRLGELFF.

The rearrangement joins TRBV7-9 to TRBJ2-7, with 9 bases that match TRBD2. After removal of 6 bases from V and 4 bases from J, the junction contained 10 bases not matched to a gene. Germline V CDR1 and CDR2: SEHNR, FQNEAQ (reference sequence). This CDR3 comprises 15 residues. The DNA of the CDR3 is TGTGCCAGCAGTCACTCCTTAGCGGGAGCTTACGAGCAGTACTTC. Translation: CASSHSLAGAYEQYF. The whole variable domain, filled in from reference TRBV7-9 and TRBJ2-7, reads DTGVSQNPRHKITKRGQNVTFRCDPISEHNRLYWYRQTLGQGPEFLTYFQNEAQLEKSRLLSDRFSAERPKGSFSTLEIQRTEQGDSAMYLCASSHSLAGAYEQYFGPGTRLTVT.

The chain uses TRBV27 and TRBJ1-3, with D uncertain. There are 15 residues in the CDR3. V gave up 5 bases and J gave up 0 bases, with 11 bases separating them. CDR1 and CDR2 from the germline V gene are MNHEY and SMNVEV (reference sequence). This chain's CDR3 is CASSPQVRSGNTIYF. The CDR3 bases are TGTGCCAGCAGTCCCCAGGTTCGCTCTGGAAACACCATATATTTT.

The genes are TRBV11-3 and TRBJ2-1; 10 positions match TRBD1. Germline CDR1 and CDR2: SGHNT and YENEEA. The junction had 1 base not matched to a gene; V was cut back by 5 bases and J by 3 bases. The CDR3 runs 14 residues. The CDR3 reads CASSRTGGYNEQFF. The CDR3 DNA reads TGTGCCAGCAGCCGGACAGGGGGCTACAATGAGCAGTTCTTC.

The chain recombines TRBV2 with TRBJ2-1, with TRBD2 identical over 7 bases. V dropped 7 bases and J dropped 1; count of bases not matched to a gene: 4. The CDR3 has 14 amino acids. Germline CDR1 is SNHLY and CDR2 is FYNNEI. CDR3 loop: CASNRLASYNEQFF. The CDR3 DNA follows: TGTGCCAGCAATAGACTAGCTTCCTACAATGAGCAGTTCTTC. The full variable domain, with the rest looked up from reference TRBV2 and TRBJ2-1, is EPEVTQTPSHQVTQMGQEVILRCVPISNHLYFYWYRQILGQKVEFLVSFYNNEISEKSEIFDDQFSVERPDGSNFTLKIRSTKLEDSAMYFCASNRLASYNEQFFGPGTRLTVL.